Below, 18 T cell receptor beta chains from the same sample are listed, as sequenced in a study of cytomegalovirus exposure and HLA in healthy donors. The PCR had 60 Vbeta and 13 Jbeta primers. Sequenced by immunoSEQ multiplex PCR; TCRdb stores in-frame clones only, minus some. The data show approximately 210,000 clones, 65% to 80% seen once. Material: PBMCs. The receptors were gathered from a middle-aged woman in good health and CMV-seronegative.

This clone was seen more than once but under ten times. The chain couples TRBV19 to TRBJ1-5, with D maybe TRBD1 (6 bases). V was clipped by 5 bases and J by 4 bases, with 12 bases between them. This CDR3 comprises 14 residues. The V gene's germline CDR1 is LNHDA and CDR2 SQIVND (reference sequence). In DNA, the CDR3 is TGTGCCAGTAGTGGGGCGGGGGCTAATCAGCCCCAGCATTTT. Translation: CASSGAGANQPQHF.

The chain carries TRBV9 and TRBJ2-2; 8 positions agree with TRBD1. The CDR3 loop spans 19 amino acids. Germline V gives CDR1 SGDLS, CDR2 YYNGEE. The trim removed 0 bases at V and 5 bases at J, leaving 15 bases unmatched. The CDR3 DNA reads as TGTGCCAGCAGCGTAGAGCCCTTATTAGGAAACAGGGGGACCGGGGAGCTGTTTTTT. Translating it yields CASSVEPLLGNRGTGELFF.

This clone was detected a few times. The chain combines TRBV19 with TRBJ2-1; 9 bases agree with TRBD2. The CDR3 runs to 15 residues. Germline loops: CDR1 LNHDA, CDR2 SQIVND (reference sequence). Germline trimming cut 3 bases from V and 2 bases from J; bases unmatched to any gene: 2. The CDR3 loop is CASSIGGRAYNEQFF. CDR3 in DNA: TGTGCCAGTAGTATCGGCGGGAGGGCCTACAATGAGCAGTTCTTC.

As DNA, the CDR3 is TGTGCCAGCAGCTTGGGGGACAGGGTTCGTACACTAGGGGCTTTCTTT. Translating gives CASSLGDRVRTLGAFF. The chain is built from TRBV5-6 and TRBJ1-1; TRBD1 agrees at 9 bases. CDR1 and CDR2 from the germline V gene are SGHDT and YYEEEE. This CDR3 spans 16 amino acids. With 0 bases clipped from V and 11 bases from J, the junction kept 14 bases outside the gene matches. Supplemented by reference TRBV5-6 and TRBJ1-1, the full variable domain reads DAGVTQSPTHLIKTRGQQVTLRCSPKSGHDTVSWYQQALGQGPQFIFQYYEEEERQRGNFPDRFSGHQFPNYSSELNVNALLLGDSALYLCASSLGDRVRTLGAFFGQGTRLTVV.

J is TRBJ1-1 and V is TRBV11-3, with TRBD1 matching over 8 bases. With 0 bases clipped from V and 6 bases from J, the junction kept 12 bases outside the gene matches. The CDR3 is 17 residues long. Germline V CDR1 and CDR2: SGHNT, YENEEA. CDR3 protein: CASSLDGRGLWNPEAFF. As DNA, the CDR3 is TGTGCCAGCAGCTTAGACGGCAGGGGGCTGTGGAATCCTGAAGCTTTCTTT.

V is TRBV5-1 and J is TRBJ2-7; 8 positions match TRBD1. Germline values: CDR1 SGHRS, CDR2 YFSETQ. J lost 2 bases, V lost 4 bases, and 5 bases had no gene match. The CDR3 is 14 amino acids. The CDR3 sequence: CASSPWTGTYEQYF. The CDR3, as DNA: TGCGCCAGCAGCCCTTGGACAGGGACCTACGAGCAGTACTTC.

The chain combines TRBV7-2 with TRBJ2-7; 9 bases line up with TRBD1. J gave up 5 bases and V 2 bases, and 7 bases lay outside the gene matches. Germline CDR1 is SGHTA and CDR2 is FQGNSA. This CDR3 region has 15 residues. The CDR3 here is CASSLSNRGRNEQYF. CDR3 nucleotides: TGTGCCAGCAGCTTATCAAACAGGGGGCGAAACGAGCAGTACTTC.

In nucleotides, the CDR3 is TGTGCCAGTGCCCTAGCGCGGGGCACTGAAGCTTTCTTT. This translates into CASALARGTEAFF. The chain recombines TRBV19 with TRBJ1-1; no firm D call. The CDR3 has 13 residues. Germline assignment: CDR1 LNHDA and CDR2 SQIVND (reference sequence). Trimming stripped 8 bases from V and 4 bases from J, with 14 bases between.

In regard to this clone: Compared with germline, one end of the junction differs, possibly owing to a read error. This chain connects TRBV18 to TRBJ1-5; 9 bases line up with TRBD1. The CDR3 totals 15 residues. Germline V gene data show CDR1 as KGHSH and CDR2 as LQKENI. CDR3 nucleotides: TGTGCCAGCTCCCCACAGGGGGCTAGCAATCAGCCCCAGCATTTT. It specifies CASSPQGASNQPQHF.

This chain uses TRBV11-3 with TRBJ2-5; tentative D call: TRBD1 (6 bases). The CDR3 has 12 amino acids. The germline V and J ends were trimmed by 10 bases and 4 bases, with 13 bases remaining between them. Germline V lookup: CDR1 SGHNT, CDR2 YENEEA. CDR3 nucleotides: TGTGCCACCAAGAAAGGGGGAGAGACCCAGTACTTC. This encodes CATKKGGETQYF.

The rearrangement uses TRBV2 and TRBJ2-1, with 8 bases that match TRBD1. Losses at the gene ends were 4 bases for V and 6 bases for J; bases not matched to a gene: 2. The CDR3 extends over 13 amino acids. Germline V lookup: CDR1 SNHLY, CDR2 FYNNEI. CDR3 DNA: TGTGCCAGCAGTGGGACAGGGTTCAATGAGCAGTTCTTC. Encoded protein: CASSGTGFNEQFF.

This clone was counted a few times. The J gene is TRBJ2-1, the V gene TRBV6-1; D gene ambiguous. Trimming shortened V by 6 bases and J by 6 bases, and 9 bases separated the two germline ends. The length of the CDR3 is 12 residues. Germline-derived CDR1 and CDR2 are MNHNS and SASEGT. The CDR3 bases are TGTGCCAGCAGAGAATCGGGCAATGAGCAGTTCTTC. Amino acids: CASRESGNEQFF.

The chain is built from TRBV7-8 and TRBJ2-2; 16 positions agree with TRBD2. The CDR3 runs to 20 residues. Losses at the gene ends were 1 base for V and 5 bases for J; bases not matched to a gene: 10. The germline gives CDR1 SGHVS, CDR2 FQNEAQ. Written as DNA, the CDR3 is TGTGCCAGCAGCTTAGGCGTGTCGGGACTAGCGGGAGGGTTGACCGGGGAGCTGTTTTTT. The encoded protein is CASSLGVSGLAGGLTGELFF.

The chain links TRBV5-1 to TRBJ2-7, with 8 positions matching TRBD2. There are 14 residues in the CDR3. The germline V gene has CDR1 SGHRS and CDR2 YFSETQ. J was trimmed by 4 bases and V by 2 bases; bases with no gene match: 5. This chain's CDR3 is CASSFLAGSYEQYF. DNA for the CDR3: TGCGCCAGCAGCTTCTTAGCGGGATCATACGAGCAGTACTTC.

Here the CDR3 reads CASAEAGSTDTQYF. CDR3 nucleotide sequence: TGCGCCAGCGCGGAAGCGGGGTCCACAGATACGCAGTATTTT. The gene calls are TRBV10-2 and TRBJ2-3; 7 bases are shared with TRBD2. V shed 8 bases and J 2 bases; nucleotides not matched to a gene: 7. CDR1 is WSHSY and CDR2 is SAAADI in the germline V gene. This CDR3 contains 14 residues.

The V and J genes are TRBV11-2 and TRBJ2-4; 7 bases match TRBD1. CDR1 SGHAT and CDR2 FQNNGV come from the germline V gene. V dropped 6 bases and J dropped 6; count of bases not matched to a gene: 8. The CDR3 spans 14 residues. For the CDR3, the DNA is TGTGCCAGCAGGCCTACGGGACAGACAAACATTCAGTACTTC. Its translation: CASRPTGQTNIQYF. The full variable domain, completed using reference TRBV11-2 and TRBJ2-4, is EAGVAQSPRYKIIEKRQSVAFWCNPISGHATLYWYQQILGQGPKLLIQFQNNGVVDDSQLPKDRFSAERLKGVDSTLKIQPAKLEDSAVYLCASRPTGQTNIQYFGAGTRLSVL.

The V call is TRBV5-1, the J call TRBJ2-2; 9 bases match TRBD2. CDR3 size: 18 residues. In germline, CDR1 is SGHRS, CDR2 YFSETQ. Losses at the gene ends were 4 bases for V and 5 bases for J; bases not matched to a gene: 15. CDR3 protein: CASSTQTSGWDLTGELFF. The DNA for the CDR3 is TGCGCCAGCAGCACCCAGACTAGCGGATGGGATTTAACCGGGGAGCTGTTTTTT.

V and J are TRBV9 and TRBJ2-1, with 12 bases fitting TRBD2. CDR1 SGDLS and CDR2 YYNGEE come from the germline V gene. The CDR3 runs to 17 residues. V trimming: 4 bases; J trimming: 0 bases; junction bases outside the gene matches: 5. CDR3 nucleotide sequence: TGTGCCAGCAGCCCTCCGACTAGCGGGAGCTCCTACAATGAGCAGTTCTTC. Protein: CASSPPTSGSSYNEQFF.